The text below deals with one TCR beta chain. Its specificity is unknown. V was pared by 3 bases and J by 3 bases, with 4 bases between. This CDR3 comprises 12 residues. Germline lookup yields CDR1 KGHSH and CDR2 LQKENI. Conventional CD4 T cells were sorted as CD4+CD127+ cells. Healthy unrelated donors supplied the control samples. The data derive from a study of B cell selection in AIRE deficiency. Study outcomes and limitations: CDR3s were shorter in shared Treg sequences, reflecting few non-templated nucleotide insertions. Around 31% of healthy-shared Treg TCRbeta sequences appeared in patient Tconv cells. Only about a tenth of approximately 3,700 shared Treg sequences were patient-specific; less than 40% healthy-specific.

Clones were sequenced by immunoSEQ multiplex PCR, and TCRdb holds only the in-frame ones, with some missing. The sample shows about 24,000 clones, around 96% of them seen only once. What was sequenced was CD4+CD127+ conventional T cells sorted from PBMCs. This chain uses TRBV18 with TRBJ2-3, with no clear D. The sequence was obtained from a human donor in good health. CDR3 nucleotide sequence: TGTGCCAGCTCACCGAGTACAGATACGCAGTATTTT. It yields the protein CASSPSTDTQYF.